A single sample gave rise to the 4 T cell receptor beta chains below, sequenced in a study of T cell responses to AZD1222 COVID-19 vaccine. This table comes from immunoSEQ multiplex PCR, and its TCRdb copy is limited to in-frame clones, with some not included. This sample yields roughly 180,000 clones, of which about 95% are seen a single time; about 0.6% belongs to the top ten. Sequencing used peripheral blood, obtained on day 0 of AZD1222 vaccination. Source of these receptors: an adult in good health.

V gene TRBV2 combines with J gene TRBJ1-5; D is unclear. Germline lookup yields CDR1 SNHLY and CDR2 FYNNEI. Trimming cost V 5 bases and J 1 base, with 12 bases left between them. The CDR3 covers 15 residues. CDR3 in amino acids: CASSSDGISNQPQHF. The CDR3 coding sequence is TGTGCCAGCAGTTCGGACGGCATCAGCAATCAGCCCCAGCATTTT.

V gene TRBV2 combines with J gene TRBJ1-2, with no clear D. Trimming removed 4 bases from V and 7 bases from J, with 19 bases in between. Germline loops: CDR1 SNHLY, CDR2 FYNNEI. The length of the CDR3 is 15 residues. CDR3 bases: TGTGCCAGCAGTGCCGAGGGCCCACTAAGATCTGGCTACACCTTC. Amino acids: CASSAEGPLRSGYTF.

The genes are TRBV10-3 and TRBJ1-1; 9 bases are shared with TRBD1. V gave up 10 bases and J gave up 4 bases; unmatched junction bases: 13. Germline lookup yields CDR1 ENHRY and CDR2 SYGVKD. This CDR3 has 15 amino acids. The CDR3 here is CATGVDRGVATEAFF. CDR3 coding DNA: TGTGCCACAGGGGTGGACAGGGGAGTAGCCACTGAAGCTTTCTTT.

The chain combines TRBV28 with TRBJ2-7, with 14 nucleotides matching TRBD2. This CDR3 is 17 amino acids long. The germline V gene has CDR1 MDHEN and CDR2 SYDVKM. V shed 6 bases, J shed 0 bases, and the junction held 7 bases outside the gene matches. Here the CDR3 DNA reads TGTGCCAGCAGCCGGGGACTAGCGGGAGCCTTCTCCTACGAGCAGTACTTC. Translated, it gives CASSRGLAGAFSYEQYF.